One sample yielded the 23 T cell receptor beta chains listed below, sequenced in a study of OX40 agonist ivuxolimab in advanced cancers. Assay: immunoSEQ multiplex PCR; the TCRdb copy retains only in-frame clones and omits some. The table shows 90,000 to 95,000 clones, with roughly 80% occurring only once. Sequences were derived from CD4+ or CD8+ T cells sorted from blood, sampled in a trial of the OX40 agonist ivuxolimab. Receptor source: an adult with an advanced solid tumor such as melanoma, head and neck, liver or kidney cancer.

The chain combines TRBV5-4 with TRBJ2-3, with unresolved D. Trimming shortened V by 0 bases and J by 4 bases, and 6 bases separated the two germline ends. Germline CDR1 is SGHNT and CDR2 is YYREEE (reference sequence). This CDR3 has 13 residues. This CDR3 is CASSLELADTQYF. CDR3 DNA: TGTGCCAGCAGCTTGGAGCTAGCAGATACGCAGTATTTT.

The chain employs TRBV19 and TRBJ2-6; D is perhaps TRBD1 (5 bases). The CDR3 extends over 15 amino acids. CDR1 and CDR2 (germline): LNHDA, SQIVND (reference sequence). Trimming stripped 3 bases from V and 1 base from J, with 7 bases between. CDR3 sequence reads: CASSIRGSGANVLTF. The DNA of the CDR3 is TGTGCCAGTAGTATTAGGGGTTCTGGGGCCAACGTCCTGACTTTC.

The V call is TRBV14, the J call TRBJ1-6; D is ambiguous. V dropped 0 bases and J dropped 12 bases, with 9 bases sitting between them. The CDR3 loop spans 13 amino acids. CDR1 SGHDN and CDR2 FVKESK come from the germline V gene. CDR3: CASSQDWQKPLHF. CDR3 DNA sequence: TGTGCCAGCAGCCAAGACTGGCAGAAACCCCTCCACTTT.

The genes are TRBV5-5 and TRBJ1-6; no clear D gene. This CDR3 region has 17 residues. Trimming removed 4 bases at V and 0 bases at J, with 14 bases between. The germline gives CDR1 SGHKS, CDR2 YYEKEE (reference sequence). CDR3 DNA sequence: TGTGCCAGCAGCCGCGCACTAGAAAGCTCCTATAATTCACCCCTCCACTTT. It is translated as CASSRALESSYNSPLHF.

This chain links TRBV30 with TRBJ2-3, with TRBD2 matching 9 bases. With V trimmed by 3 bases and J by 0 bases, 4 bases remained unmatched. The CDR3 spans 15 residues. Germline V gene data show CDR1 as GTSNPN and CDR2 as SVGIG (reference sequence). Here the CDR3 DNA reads TGTGCCTGGAGAGTAGCGGGGGCTAGCACAGATACGCAGTATTTT. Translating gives CAWRVAGASTDTQYF.

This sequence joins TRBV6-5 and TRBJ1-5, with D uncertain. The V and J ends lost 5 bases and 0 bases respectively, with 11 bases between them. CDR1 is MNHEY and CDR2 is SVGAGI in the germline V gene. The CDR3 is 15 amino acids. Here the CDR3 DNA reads TGTGCCAGCAGTCTAAGGTTCGATAGCAATCAGCCCCAGCATTTT. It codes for CASSLRFDSNQPQHF.

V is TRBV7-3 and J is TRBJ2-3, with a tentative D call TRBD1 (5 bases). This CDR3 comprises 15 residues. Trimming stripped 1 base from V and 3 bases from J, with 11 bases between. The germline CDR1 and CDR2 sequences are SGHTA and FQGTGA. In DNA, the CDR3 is TGTGCCAGCAGCTTAATGGGGCAGACAACAGATACGCAGTATTTT. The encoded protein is CASSLMGQTTDTQYF.

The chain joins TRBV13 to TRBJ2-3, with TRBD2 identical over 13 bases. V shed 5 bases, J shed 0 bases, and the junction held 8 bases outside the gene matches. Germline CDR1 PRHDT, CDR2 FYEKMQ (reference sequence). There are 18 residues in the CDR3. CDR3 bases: TGTGCCAGCAGCCCCCTTGGACTAGCGGGGGTAAGCACAGATACGCAGTATTTT. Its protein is CASSPLGLAGVSTDTQYF.

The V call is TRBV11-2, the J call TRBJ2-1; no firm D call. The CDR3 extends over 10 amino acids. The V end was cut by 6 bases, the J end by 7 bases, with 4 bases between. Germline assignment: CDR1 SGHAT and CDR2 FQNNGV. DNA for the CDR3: TGTGCCAGCAGTCGGAATGAGCAGTTCTTC. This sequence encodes CASSRNEQFF.

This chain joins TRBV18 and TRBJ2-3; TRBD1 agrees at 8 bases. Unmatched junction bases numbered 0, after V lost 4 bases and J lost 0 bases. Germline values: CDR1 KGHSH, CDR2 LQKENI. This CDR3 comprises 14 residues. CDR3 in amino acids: CASSRQGSTDTQYF. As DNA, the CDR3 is TGTGCCAGCTCACGACAGGGGAGCACAGATACGCAGTATTTT.

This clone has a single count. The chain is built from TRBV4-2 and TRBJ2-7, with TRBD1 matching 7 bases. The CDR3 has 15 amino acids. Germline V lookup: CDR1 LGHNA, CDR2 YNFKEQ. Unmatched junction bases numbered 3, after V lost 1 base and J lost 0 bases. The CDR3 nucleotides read TGTGCCAGCAGCCAAGGGACAGGAAGCTCCTACGAGCAGTACTTC. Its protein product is CASSQGTGSSYEQYF.

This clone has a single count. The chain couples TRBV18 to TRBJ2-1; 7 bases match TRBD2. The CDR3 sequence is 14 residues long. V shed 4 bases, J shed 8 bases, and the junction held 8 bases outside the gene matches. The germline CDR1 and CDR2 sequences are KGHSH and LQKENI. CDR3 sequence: CASSHPTSRDEQFF. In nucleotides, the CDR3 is TGTGCCAGCTCACACCCGACTAGCCGCGATGAGCAGTTCTTC.

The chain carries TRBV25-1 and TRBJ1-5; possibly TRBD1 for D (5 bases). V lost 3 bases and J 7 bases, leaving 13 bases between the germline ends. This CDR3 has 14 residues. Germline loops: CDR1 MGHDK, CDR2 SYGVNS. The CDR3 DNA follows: TGTGCCAGCAGTGATCGGTCAGGGCGGCAGCCCCAGCATTTT. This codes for CASSDRSGRQPQHF.

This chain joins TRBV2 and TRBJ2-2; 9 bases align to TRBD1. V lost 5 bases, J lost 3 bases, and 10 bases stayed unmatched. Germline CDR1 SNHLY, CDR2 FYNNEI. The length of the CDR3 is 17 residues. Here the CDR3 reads CASSKTGGTGHTGELFF. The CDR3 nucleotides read TGTGCCAGCAGTAAAACGGGCGGGACAGGGCACACCGGGGAGCTGTTTTTT.

CDR3 DNA: TGCGCCAGCAGCTGGGGGGAGACCCAGTACTTC. It codes for CASSWGETQYF. The chain carries TRBV5-1 and TRBJ2-5, with D perhaps assigned TRBD1 or TRBD2 (5 bases each). With 3 bases removed from V and 5 bases from J, the gap between germline ends came to 5 bases. The CDR3 is 11 amino acids. Germline lookup yields CDR1 SGHRS and CDR2 YFSETQ.

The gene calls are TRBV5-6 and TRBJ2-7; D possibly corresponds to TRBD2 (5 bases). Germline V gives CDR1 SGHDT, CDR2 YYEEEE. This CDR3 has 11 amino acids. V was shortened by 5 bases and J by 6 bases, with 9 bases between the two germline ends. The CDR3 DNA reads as TGTGCCAGCAGTCGGAGGCGCGAGCAGTACTTC. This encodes CASSRRREQYF.

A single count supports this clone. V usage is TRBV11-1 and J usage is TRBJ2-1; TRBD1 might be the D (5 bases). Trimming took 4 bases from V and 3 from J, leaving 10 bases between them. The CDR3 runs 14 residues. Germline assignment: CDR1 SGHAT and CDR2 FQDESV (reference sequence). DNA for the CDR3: TGTGCCAGCAGCTCGACAGTACACTACAATGAGCAGTTCTTC. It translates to CASSSTVHYNEQFF.

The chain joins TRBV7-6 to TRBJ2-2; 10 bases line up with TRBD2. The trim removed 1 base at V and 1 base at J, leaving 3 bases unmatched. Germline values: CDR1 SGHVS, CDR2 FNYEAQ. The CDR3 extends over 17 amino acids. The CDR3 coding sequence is TGTGCCAGCAGCTTAGTGGCTAGCGGGGGGAACACCGGGGAGCTGTTTTTT. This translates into CASSLVASGGNTGELFF. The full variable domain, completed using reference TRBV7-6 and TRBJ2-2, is GAGVSQSPRYKVTKRGQDVALRCDPISGHVSLYWYRQALGQGPEFLTYFNYEAQQDKSGLPNDRFSAERPEGSISTLTIQRTEQRDSAMYRCASSLVASGGNTGELFFGEGSRLTVL.

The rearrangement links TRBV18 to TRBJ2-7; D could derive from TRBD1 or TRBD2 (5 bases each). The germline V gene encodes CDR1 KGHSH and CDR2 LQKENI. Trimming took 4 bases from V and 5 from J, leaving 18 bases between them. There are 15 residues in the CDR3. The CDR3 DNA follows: TGTGCCAGCTCACACCGGCAGGGAGAGAGCCACGAGCAGTACTTC. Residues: CASSHRQGESHEQYF.

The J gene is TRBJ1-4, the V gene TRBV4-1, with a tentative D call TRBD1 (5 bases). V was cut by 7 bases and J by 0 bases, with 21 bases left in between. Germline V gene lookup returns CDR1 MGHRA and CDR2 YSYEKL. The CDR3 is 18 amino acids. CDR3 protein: CASKKDGGDGATNEKLFF. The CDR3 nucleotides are TGCGCCAGCAAAAAAGATGGCGGGGACGGCGCAACTAATGAAAAACTGTTTTTT.

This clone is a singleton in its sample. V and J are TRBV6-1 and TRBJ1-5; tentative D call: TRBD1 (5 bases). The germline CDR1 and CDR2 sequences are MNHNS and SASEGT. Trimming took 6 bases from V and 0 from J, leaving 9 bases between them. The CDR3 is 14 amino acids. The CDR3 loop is CASRTVNSNQPQHF. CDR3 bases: TGTGCCAGCAGGACAGTTAATAGCAATCAGCCCCAGCATTTT.

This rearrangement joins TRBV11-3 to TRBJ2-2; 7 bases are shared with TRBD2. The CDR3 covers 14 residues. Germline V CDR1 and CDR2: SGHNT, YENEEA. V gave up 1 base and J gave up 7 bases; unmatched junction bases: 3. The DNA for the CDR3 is TGTGCCAGCAGCTTAGGAGCGGGGAACGGGGAGCTGTTTTTT. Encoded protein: CASSLGAGNGELFF.

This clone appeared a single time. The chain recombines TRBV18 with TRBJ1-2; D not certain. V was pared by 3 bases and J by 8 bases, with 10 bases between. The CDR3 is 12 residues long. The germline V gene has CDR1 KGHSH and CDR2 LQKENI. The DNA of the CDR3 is TGTGCCAGCTCACCGGACCCCGTCGGCTACACCTTC. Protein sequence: CASSPDPVGYTF.